This TCR beta chain comes out of a study of identifying expanded T cells in peripheral blood. CDR3 length: 14 residues. The ends lost 5 bases at V and 2 bases at J; junction bases unmatched: 5. Per germline, CDR1 KGHSH and CDR2 LQKENI. Some clones are missing from TCRdb's copy, which holds only in-frame ones; the method was immunoSEQ multiplex PCR. Of 60,000 to 70,000 clones in the sample, about 90% were seen once. This TCR came from a person between 18 and 75 years old in good health. The J gene is TRBJ1-1, the V gene TRBV18, with 7 bases aligning to TRBD1. Source material: blood. DNA of the CDR3: TGTGCCAGCTCAACGAGGGACAGCAACACTGAAGCTTTCTTT. Residues: CASSTRDSNTEAFF. Supplemented by reference TRBV18 and TRBJ1-1, the full variable domain reads NAGVMQNPRHLVRRRGQEARLRCSPMKGHSHVYWYRQLPEEGLKFMVYLQKENIIDESGMPKERFSAEFPKEGPSILRIQQVVRGDSAAYFCASSTRDSNTEAFFGQGTRLTVV.